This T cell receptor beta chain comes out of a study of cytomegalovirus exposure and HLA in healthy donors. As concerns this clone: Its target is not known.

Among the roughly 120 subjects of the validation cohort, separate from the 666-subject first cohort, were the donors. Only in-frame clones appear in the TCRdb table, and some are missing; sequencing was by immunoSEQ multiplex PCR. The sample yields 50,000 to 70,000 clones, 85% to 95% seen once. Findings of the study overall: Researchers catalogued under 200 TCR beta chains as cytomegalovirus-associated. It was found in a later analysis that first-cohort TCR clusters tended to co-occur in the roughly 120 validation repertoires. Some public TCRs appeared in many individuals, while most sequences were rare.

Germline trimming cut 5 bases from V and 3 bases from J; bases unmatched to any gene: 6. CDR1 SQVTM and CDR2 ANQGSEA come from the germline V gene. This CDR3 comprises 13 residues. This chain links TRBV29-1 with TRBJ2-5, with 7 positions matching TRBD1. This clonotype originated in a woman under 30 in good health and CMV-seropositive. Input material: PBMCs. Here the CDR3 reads CSVKAGGEETQYF. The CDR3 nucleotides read TGCAGCGTTAAGGCAGGGGGTGAAGAGACCCAGTACTTC. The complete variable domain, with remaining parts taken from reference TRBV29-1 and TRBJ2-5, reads SAVISQKPSRDICQRGTSLTIQCQVDSQVTMMFWYRQQPGQSLTLIATANQGSEATYESGFVIDKFPISRPNLTFSTLTVSNMSPEDSSIYLCSVKAGGEETQYFGPGTRLLVL.